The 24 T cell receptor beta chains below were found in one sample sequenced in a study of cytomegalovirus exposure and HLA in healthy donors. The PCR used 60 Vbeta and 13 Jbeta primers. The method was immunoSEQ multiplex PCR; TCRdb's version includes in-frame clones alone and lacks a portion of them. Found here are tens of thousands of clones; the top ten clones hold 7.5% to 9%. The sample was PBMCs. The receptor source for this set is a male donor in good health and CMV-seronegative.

The CDR3 is CASSLAGGGTKETQYF. The CDR3 DNA reads as TGTGCCAGCAGCTTAGCAGGCGGGGGTACGAAAGAGACCCAGTACTTC. The chain is built from TRBV7-2 and TRBJ2-5, with 7 nucleotides matching TRBD2. The CDR3 runs 16 residues. With V trimmed by 0 bases and J by 3 bases, 7 bases remained unmatched. The germline gives CDR1 SGHTA, CDR2 FQGNSA. Looking up the rest from reference TRBV7-2 and TRBJ2-5 gives the full variable domain: GAGVSQSPSNKVTEKGKDVELRCDPISGHTALYWYRQSLGQGLEFLIYFQGNSAPDKSGLPSDRFSAERTGGSVSTLTIQRTQQEDSAVYLCASSLAGGGTKETQYFGPGTRLLVL.

CDR3 residues: CASSLNRGNQPQHF. The CDR3, as DNA: TGTGCCAGCAGCTTAAACAGGGGCAATCAGCCCCAGCATTTT. The chain couples TRBV7-8 to TRBJ1-5; weak D call: TRBD1 (6 bases). The ends were cut back, 2 bases at V and 2 bases at J, with 7 bases in the middle. Germline-derived CDR1 and CDR2 are SGHVS and FQNEAQ. This CDR3 contains 14 residues.

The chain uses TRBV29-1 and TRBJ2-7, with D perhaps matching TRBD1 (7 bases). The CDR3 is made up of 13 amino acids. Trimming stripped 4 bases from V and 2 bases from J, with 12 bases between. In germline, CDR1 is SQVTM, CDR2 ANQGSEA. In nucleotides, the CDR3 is TGCAGCGTTGGCGGGACAGATACCTACGAGCAGTACTTC. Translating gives CSVGGTDTYEQYF.

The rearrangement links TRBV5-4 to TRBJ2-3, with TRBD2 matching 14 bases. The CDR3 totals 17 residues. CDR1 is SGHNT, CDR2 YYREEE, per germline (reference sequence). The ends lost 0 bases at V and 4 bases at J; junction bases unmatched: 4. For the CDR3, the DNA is TGTGCCAGCAGCTTGGGACTAGCGGGAGGGGGGGCAGATACGCAGTATTTT. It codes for CASSLGLAGGGADTQYF.

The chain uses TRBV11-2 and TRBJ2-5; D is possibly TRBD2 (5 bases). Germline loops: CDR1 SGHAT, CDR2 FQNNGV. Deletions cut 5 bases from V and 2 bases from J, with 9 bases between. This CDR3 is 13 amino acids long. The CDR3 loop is CASSGSHQETQYF. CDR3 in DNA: TGTGCCAGCAGCGGGAGTCATCAAGAGACCCAGTACTTC.

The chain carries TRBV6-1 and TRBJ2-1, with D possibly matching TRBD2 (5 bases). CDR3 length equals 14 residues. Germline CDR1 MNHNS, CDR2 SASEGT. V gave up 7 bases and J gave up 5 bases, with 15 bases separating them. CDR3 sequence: CASTIRGFDNEQFF. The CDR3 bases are TGTGCCAGCACCATTCGGGGATTCGACAATGAGCAGTTCTTC.

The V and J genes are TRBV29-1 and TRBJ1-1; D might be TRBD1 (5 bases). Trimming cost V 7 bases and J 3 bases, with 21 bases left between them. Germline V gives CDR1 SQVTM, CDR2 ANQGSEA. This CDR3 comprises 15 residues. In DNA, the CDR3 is TGCAGCGCCAAGGGGCAGACGCTAATCTACACTGAAGCTTTCTTT. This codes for CSAKGQTLIYTEAFF.

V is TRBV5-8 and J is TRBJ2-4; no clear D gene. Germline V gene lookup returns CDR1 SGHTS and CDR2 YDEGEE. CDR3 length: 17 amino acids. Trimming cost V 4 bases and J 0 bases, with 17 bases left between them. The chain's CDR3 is CASSLVRQPLAKNIQYF. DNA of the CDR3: TGTGCCAGCAGCCTGGTGAGACAACCTCTAGCCAAAAACATTCAGTACTTC.

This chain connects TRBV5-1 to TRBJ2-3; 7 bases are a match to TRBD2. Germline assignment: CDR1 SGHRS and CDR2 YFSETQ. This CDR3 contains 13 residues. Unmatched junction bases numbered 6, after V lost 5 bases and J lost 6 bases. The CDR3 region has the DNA TGCGCCAGCAGTACGGGACTATTCGATACGCAGTATTTT. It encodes CASSTGLFDTQYF.

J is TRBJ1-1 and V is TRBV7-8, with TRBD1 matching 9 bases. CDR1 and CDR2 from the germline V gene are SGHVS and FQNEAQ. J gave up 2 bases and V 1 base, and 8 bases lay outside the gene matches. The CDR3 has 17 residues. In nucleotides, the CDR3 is TGTGCCAGCAGCTTAGGAACGACAGGGGGTTTCAACACTGAAGCTTTCTTT. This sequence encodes CASSLGTTGGFNTEAFF.

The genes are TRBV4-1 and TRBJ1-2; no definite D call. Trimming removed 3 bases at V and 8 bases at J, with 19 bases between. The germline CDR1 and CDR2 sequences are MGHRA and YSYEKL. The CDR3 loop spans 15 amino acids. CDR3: CASSQGSRGKRGYTF. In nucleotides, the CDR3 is TGCGCCAGCAGCCAGGGTAGCAGAGGGAAACGAGGCTACACCTTC.

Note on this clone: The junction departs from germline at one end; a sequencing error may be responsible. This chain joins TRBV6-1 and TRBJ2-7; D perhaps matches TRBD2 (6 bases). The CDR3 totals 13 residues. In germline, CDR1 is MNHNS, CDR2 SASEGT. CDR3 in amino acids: CASSDSGSYDCCF. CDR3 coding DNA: TGTGCCAGCAGTGATTCCGGGAGCTACGATTGCTGCTTC.

CDR3 protein: CASSPRAGGTDTQYF. The CDR3 region has the DNA TGTGCCAGCTCACCAAGAGCGGGAGGCACAGATACGCAGTATTTT. This rearrangement joins TRBV18 to TRBJ2-3; 8 bases agree with TRBD2. The CDR3 loop spans 15 amino acids. The V gene end was trimmed by 2 bases and the J gene end by 1 base; junction bases not matched to a gene: 2. From germline, CDR1 is KGHSH and CDR2 LQKENI.

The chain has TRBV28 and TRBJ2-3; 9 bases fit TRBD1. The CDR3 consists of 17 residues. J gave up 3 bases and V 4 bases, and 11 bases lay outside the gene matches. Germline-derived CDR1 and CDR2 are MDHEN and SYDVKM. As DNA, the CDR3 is TGTGCCAGCAGTTCCTCGGGGACAGGGAAAAGGACAGATACGCAGTATTTT. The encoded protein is CASSSSGTGKRTDTQYF.

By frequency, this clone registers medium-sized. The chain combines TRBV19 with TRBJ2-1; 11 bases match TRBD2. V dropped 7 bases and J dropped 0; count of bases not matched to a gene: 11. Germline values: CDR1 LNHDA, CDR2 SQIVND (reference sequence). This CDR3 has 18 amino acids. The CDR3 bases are TGTGCCAGTACCCCCTGGGCTAGCGGGAGGAGCTCCTACAATGAGCAGTTCTTC. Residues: CASTPWASGRSSYNEQFF.

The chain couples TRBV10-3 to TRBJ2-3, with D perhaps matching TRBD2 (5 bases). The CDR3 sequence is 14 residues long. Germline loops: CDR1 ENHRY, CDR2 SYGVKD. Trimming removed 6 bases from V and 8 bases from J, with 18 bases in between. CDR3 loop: CAIRGRAQEGTQYF. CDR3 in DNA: TGTGCCATCAGGGGCCGGGCTCAAGAGGGTACGCAGTATTTT.

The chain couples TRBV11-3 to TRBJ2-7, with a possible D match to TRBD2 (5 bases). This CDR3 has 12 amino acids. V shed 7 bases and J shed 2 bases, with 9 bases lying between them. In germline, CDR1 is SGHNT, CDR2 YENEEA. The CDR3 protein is CASMGDTYEQYF. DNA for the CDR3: TGTGCCAGCATGGGAGATACCTACGAGCAGTACTTC.

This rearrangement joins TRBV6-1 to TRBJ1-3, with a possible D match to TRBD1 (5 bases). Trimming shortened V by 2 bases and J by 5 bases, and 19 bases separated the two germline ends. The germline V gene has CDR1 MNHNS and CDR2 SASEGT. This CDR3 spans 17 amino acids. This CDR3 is CASSENVGPDLRNTIYF. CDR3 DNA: TGTGCCAGCAGTGAAAATGTGGGGCCCGACTTGAGAAACACCATATATTTT.

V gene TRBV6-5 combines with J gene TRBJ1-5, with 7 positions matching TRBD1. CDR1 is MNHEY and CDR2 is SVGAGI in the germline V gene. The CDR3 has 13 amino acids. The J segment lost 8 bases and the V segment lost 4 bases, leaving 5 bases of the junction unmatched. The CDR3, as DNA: TGTGCCAGCAGTTGGGACAGTGGCAAGCCCCAGCATTTT. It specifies CASSWDSGKPQHF.

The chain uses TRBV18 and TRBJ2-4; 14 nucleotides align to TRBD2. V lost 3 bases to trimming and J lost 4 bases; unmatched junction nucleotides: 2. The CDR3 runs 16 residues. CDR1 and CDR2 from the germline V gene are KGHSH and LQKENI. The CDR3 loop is CASSPGLAGEKNIQYF. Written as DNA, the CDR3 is TGTGCCAGCTCACCGGGACTAGCGGGAGAAAAAAACATTCAGTACTTC. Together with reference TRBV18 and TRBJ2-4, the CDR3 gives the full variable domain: NAGVMQNPRHLVRRRGQEARLRCSPMKGHSHVYWYRQLPEEGLKFMVYLQKENIIDESGMPKERFSAEFPKEGPSILRIQQVVRGDSAAYFCASSPGLAGEKNIQYFGAGTRLSVL.

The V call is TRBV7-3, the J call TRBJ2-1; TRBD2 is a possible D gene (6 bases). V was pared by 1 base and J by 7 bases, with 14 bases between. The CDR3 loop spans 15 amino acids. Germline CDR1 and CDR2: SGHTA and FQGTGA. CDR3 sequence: CASSLSGMPRNEQFF. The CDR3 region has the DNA TGTGCCAGCAGCTTAAGCGGGATGCCTCGGAATGAGCAGTTCTTC.

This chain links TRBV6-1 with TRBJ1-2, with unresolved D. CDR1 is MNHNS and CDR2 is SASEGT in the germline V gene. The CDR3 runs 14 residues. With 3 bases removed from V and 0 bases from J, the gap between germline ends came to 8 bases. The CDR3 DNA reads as TGTGCCAGCAGTGAGGGCAGCTCTAACTATGGCTACACCTTC. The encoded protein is CASSEGSSNYGYTF.

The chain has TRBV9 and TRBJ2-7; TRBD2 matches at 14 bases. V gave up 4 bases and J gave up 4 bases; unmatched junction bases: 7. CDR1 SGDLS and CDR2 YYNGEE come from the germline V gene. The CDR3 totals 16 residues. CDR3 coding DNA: TGTGCCAGCAGCTCAAGACTAGCGGGAGGGCCGTACGAGCAGTACTTC. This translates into CASSSRLAGGPYEQYF.

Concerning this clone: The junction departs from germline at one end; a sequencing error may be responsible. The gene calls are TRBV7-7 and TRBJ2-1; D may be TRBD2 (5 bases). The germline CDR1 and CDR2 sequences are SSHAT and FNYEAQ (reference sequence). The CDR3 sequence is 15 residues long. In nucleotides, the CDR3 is TGTGCTAGCAGCTTATCCGGAGGCTCCTACAATGAGCAGTTCTTC. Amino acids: CASSLSGGSYNEQFF.